Shown below are 10 T cell receptor beta chains from a single sample sequenced in a study of graft-versus-host responses after intestinal transplantation. Sequenced by immunoSEQ multiplex PCR; TCRdb stores in-frame clones only, minus some. The data contain some 97,000 clones, roughly 87% of them singletons. No antigen has been assigned to these receptors. The sample consisted of unstimulated CD4+ T cells sorted from spleen or lymph node cells, taken before transplant. Source of these receptors: a human donor who was the organ donor for an intestinal transplant.

V usage is TRBV5-1 and J usage is TRBJ2-7, with unresolved D. CDR1 is SGHRS and CDR2 is YFSETQ in the germline V gene. There are 16 residues in the CDR3. Trimming cost V 0 bases and J 3 bases, with 16 bases left between them. The CDR3 reads CASSLASMNPNYEQYF. The CDR3 DNA follows: TGCGCCAGCAGCTTGGCGTCGATGAATCCCAACTACGAGCAGTACTTC.

V gene TRBV11-2 combines with J gene TRBJ1-1, with no clear D. This CDR3 contains 15 residues. V lost 1 base to trimming and J lost 1 base, with 10 bases between them. CDR1 and CDR2 (germline): SGHAT, FQNNGV. The CDR3 coding sequence is TGTGCCAGCAGCTTAGTGATGGGTAGGAACACTGAAGCTTTCTTT. It encodes CASSLVMGRNTEAFF.

The chain joins TRBV28 to TRBJ1-1; D unclear. Per the germline V gene, CDR1 is MDHEN and CDR2 is SYDVKM. Trimming left V 3 bases short and J 2 bases short, with 13 bases between. The CDR3 sequence is 15 residues long. The CDR3: CASSFYGVYNTEAFF. The CDR3 region has the DNA TGTGCCAGCAGTTTTTATGGAGTGTATAACACTGAAGCTTTCTTT.

V gene TRBV5-1 combines with J gene TRBJ2-1, with a weak D call TRBD2 (6 bases). V lost 0 bases to trimming and J lost 4 bases, with 8 bases between them. The length of the CDR3 is 14 residues. The germline V gene has CDR1 SGHRS and CDR2 YFSETQ. CDR3 in DNA: TGCGCCAGCAGCTTGGAGGGAGGTTACAATGAGCAGTTCTTC. Translation gives CASSLEGGYNEQFF.

The chain employs TRBV7-2 and TRBJ2-1, with D perhaps matching TRBD1 (6 bases). V dropped 5 bases and J dropped 5 bases, with 13 bases sitting between them. The V gene's germline CDR1 is SGHTA and CDR2 FQGNSA. CDR3 length: 14 amino acids. This chain's CDR3 is CASSRFDRNNEQFF. In nucleotides, the CDR3 is TGTGCCAGCAGCCGATTCGACAGGAACAATGAGCAGTTCTTC.

This clone has only one observation. This rearrangement joins TRBV28 to TRBJ1-1; the D is unclear. V dropped 8 bases and J dropped 5 bases, with 24 bases sitting between them. Germline CDR1 MDHEN, CDR2 SYDVKM. The CDR3 runs 16 residues. The CDR3 spells CASETFAGSGRTEAFF. The CDR3 nucleotides are TGTGCCAGCGAAACCTTTGCGGGCAGCGGGAGGACTGAAGCTTTCTTT.

CDR3 loop: CASSSLAGGEETQYF. CDR3 coding DNA: TGTGCCAGCAGTAGCCTAGCGGGGGGAGAAGAGACCCAGTACTTC. The chain joins TRBV6-5 to TRBJ2-5; 11 bases map to TRBD2. V shed 5 bases and J 3 bases; nucleotides not matched to a gene: 5. Per the germline V gene, CDR1 is MNHEY and CDR2 is SVGAGI. CDR3 length equals 15 residues.

This rearrangement joins TRBV2 to TRBJ1-3, with no clear D. The germline CDR1 and CDR2 sequences are SNHLY and FYNNEI. V lost 4 bases to trimming and J lost 0 bases, with 13 bases between them. The CDR3 consists of 16 residues. In DNA, the CDR3 is TGTGCCAGCAGTGGTACAAACACCTACTCTGGAAACACCATATATTTT. Protein sequence: CASSGTNTYSGNTIYF.

The rearrangement uses TRBV7-8 and TRBJ1-1; D is possibly TRBD1 (5 bases). Trimming removed 5 bases from V and 0 bases from J, with 16 bases in between. Germline loops: CDR1 SGHVS, CDR2 FQNEAQ. The CDR3 is 16 residues long. The CDR3: CASSPQRSRVNTEAFF. The DNA of the CDR3 is TGTGCCAGCAGCCCTCAGAGATCCAGGGTGAACACTGAAGCTTTCTTT.

The chain recombines TRBV4-1 with TRBJ2-1; 8 positions agree with TRBD1. Germline V CDR1 and CDR2: MGHRA, YSYEKL. Trimming took 0 bases from V and 2 from J; bases not matched to a gene: 6. CDR3 length: 17 amino acids. DNA of the CDR3: TGCGCCAGCAGCCAAGAGGGTGGCAGGGGGCCCTACAATGAGCAGTTCTTC. It yields the protein CASSQEGGRGPYNEQFF.